These 32 T cell receptor beta chains were sequenced from one sample in a study of cytomegalovirus exposure and HLA in healthy donors. Vbeta (60) and Jbeta (13) primers were used in the PCR. The method was immunoSEQ multiplex PCR; TCRdb's version includes in-frame clones alone and lacks a portion of them. Here the sample spans fewer than 200,000 clones, roughly 87% being singletons. Material for sequencing was PBMCs. These receptors all stem from a girl in the first two years of life in good health and CMV-seronegative.

V usage is TRBV21-1 and J usage is TRBJ2-7; TRBD2 was called by the table and not checked on the DNA. TRBV21-1 represents a pseudogene. The CDR3 is 18 amino acids. The DNA of the CDR3 is TGTGCCAGCAGGATATCGAACAGATCTAGCGGCAGCTCCTACGAGCAGTACTTC. Its protein product is CASRISNRSSGSSYEQYF.

V and J are TRBV7-3 and TRBJ2-1; the match to TRBD2 covers 12 bases. Germline V lookup: CDR1 SGHTA, CDR2 FQGTGA. J was trimmed by 3 bases and V by 6 bases; bases with no gene match: 3. The CDR3 has 15 residues. Here the CDR3 DNA reads TGTGCCAGCAGTTGGACTAGCGGGAACTACAATGAGCAGTTCTTC. Amino acids: CASSWTSGNYNEQFF.

The V and J genes are TRBV14 and TRBJ1-1, with no clear D. V lost 2 bases and J 5 bases, leaving 18 bases between the germline ends. The CDR3 length is 16 residues. Germline assignment: CDR1 SGHDN and CDR2 FVKESK. Here the CDR3 DNA reads TGTGCCAGCAGCCAATTGAATAGCCGGCGGGCGACTGAAGCTTTCTTT. Residues: CASSQLNSRRATEAFF.

The CDR3 reads CASSLRLDRTDTQYF. In DNA form, the CDR3 reads TGTGCCAGCAGCCTCCGACTAGATCGCACAGATACGCAGTATTTT. The chain employs TRBV5-4 and TRBJ2-3; TRBD2 is a possible D gene (6 bases). V lost 4 bases to trimming and J lost 1 base, with 13 bases between them. Germline V CDR1 and CDR2: SGHNT, YYREEE (reference sequence). CDR3 size: 15 residues.

V is TRBV2 and J is TRBJ2-3, with TRBD2 matching over 7 bases. CDR3 length equals 14 residues. The germline gives CDR1 SNHLY, CDR2 FYNNEI. V was clipped by 10 bases and J by 2 bases; unmatched bases: 9. The CDR3 nucleotides read TGTGCCACCGATGGACTAGTCAACACAGATACGCAGTATTTT. Protein sequence: CATDGLVNTDTQYF.

This clone has just a few counts. The chain combines TRBV6-7 with TRBJ2-7; perhaps TRBD2 as D (5 bases). TRBV6-7 is given ORF status, its function remaining uncertain. The CDR3 has 17 amino acids. The V end was cut by 2 bases, the J end by 3 bases, with 20 bases between. The CDR3 sequence: CASSYLSPAELIYEQYF. The CDR3 DNA reads TGTGCCAGCAGTTACCTCTCCCCAGCGGAGCTTATCTACGAGCAGTACTTC.

V usage is TRBV7-3 and J usage is TRBJ2-7; TRBD1 matches 8 bases. Germline V CDR1 and CDR2: SGHTA, FQGTGA. V gave up 3 bases and J gave up 5 bases; unmatched junction bases: 3. The CDR3 totals 13 residues. CDR3 nucleotide sequence: TGTGCCAGCAGCTTTACGGACAGGGACGAGCAGTACTTC. It encodes CASSFTDRDEQYF.

In this sample, this clone turned up a few times. The rearrangement uses TRBV6-4 and TRBJ2-3; the match to TRBD2 covers 10 bases. V lost 3 bases, J lost 2 bases, and 11 bases stayed unmatched. Germline V gene lookup returns CDR1 MRHNA and CDR2 SNTAGT. The CDR3 extends over 18 amino acids. The CDR3 loop is CASSEEGSGRFFTDTQYF. CDR3 in DNA: TGTGCCAGCAGTGAGGAGGGTAGCGGGAGGTTTTTCACAGATACGCAGTATTTT.

The V call is TRBV9, the J call TRBJ2-3, with TRBD2 as a possible D gene (6 bases). Germline V CDR1 and CDR2: SGDLS, YYNGEE. Trimming left V 3 bases short and J 3 bases short, with 14 bases between. The CDR3 has 15 amino acids. CDR3 in DNA: TGTGCCAGCAGCGCGACGAGCGGGTGGACAGATACGCAGTATTTT. Translation: CASSATSGWTDTQYF.

The chain has TRBV6-5 and TRBJ1-2; 9 bases are shared with TRBD1. This CDR3 has 15 amino acids. Trimming removed 2 bases from V and 8 bases from J; junction bases left unmatched: 9. Germline V gene sequence: CDR1 MNHEY, CDR2 SVGAGI. This CDR3 is CASSYGPTGGGGYTF. The CDR3 DNA sequence: TGTGCCAGCAGTTACGGCCCGACAGGGGGAGGCGGCTACACCTTC.

This clone has just a few counts. The chain links TRBV6-1 to TRBJ1-4; 7 bases line up with TRBD1. The CDR3 spans 14 residues. Germline loops: CDR1 MNHNS, CDR2 SASEGT. The ends lost 10 bases at V and 7 bases at J; junction bases unmatched: 12. The CDR3, as DNA: TGTGCCACCGCAAGGGGGCAGGGAGGTGAAAAACTGTTTTTT. Translated: CATARGQGGEKLFF.

This chain links TRBV6-5 with TRBJ2-3; D call uncertain. V shed 6 bases and J shed 0 bases, with 7 bases lying between them. Germline V gives CDR1 MNHEY, CDR2 SVGAGI. The CDR3 consists of 13 residues. The DNA for the CDR3 is TGTGCCAGCAGGTGGCACAGCACAGATACGCAGTATTTT. Protein sequence: CASRWHSTDTQYF.

J is TRBJ2-5 and V is TRBV9; D gene uncertain. The CDR3 loop spans 14 amino acids. The V gene lost 0 bases and the J gene lost 4 bases, with 10 bases spanning the gap. Germline loops: CDR1 SGDLS, CDR2 YYNGEE. The CDR3 DNA reads as TGTGCCAGCAGCGTAGCTCCGGGTGGAGAGACCCAGTACTTC. Amino acids: CASSVAPGGETQYF.

The rearrangement uses TRBV19 and TRBJ2-5, with 7 positions matching TRBD1. This CDR3 is built from 15 residues. Germline CDR1 is LNHDA and CDR2 is SQIVND (reference sequence). V lost 4 bases, J lost 2 bases, and 7 bases stayed unmatched. This CDR3 is CASSNPGTAQETQYF. CDR3 in DNA: TGTGCCAGTAGTAACCCTGGGACAGCTCAAGAGACCCAGTACTTC.

This chain links TRBV5-1 with TRBJ1-1; D remains unclear. The CDR3 has 11 amino acids. Germline CDR1 SGHRS, CDR2 YFSETQ. V was shortened by 6 bases and J by 4 bases, with 7 bases between the two germline ends. CDR3 region: CASNPGTEAFF. The CDR3 DNA is TGCGCCAGCAACCCGGGCACTGAAGCTTTCTTT. Looking up the rest from reference TRBV5-1 and TRBJ1-1 gives the full variable domain: KAGVTQTPRYLIKTRGQQVTLSCSPISGHRSVSWYQQTPGQGLQFLFEYFSETQRNKGNFPGRFSGRQFSNSRSEMNVSTLELGDSALYLCASNPGTEAFFGQGTRLTVV.

This clone was counted only a few times. This same CDR3 is encoded by further DNA sequences in the sample. The rearrangement links TRBV5-1 to TRBJ1-1; possibly TRBD1 for D (6 bases). Germline V lookup: CDR1 SGHRS, CDR2 YFSETQ. This CDR3 has 15 residues. Trimming pared 0 bases from V and 0 bases from J, leaving 9 bases between. CDR3 in amino acids: CASSLGQGLNTEAFF. The DNA of the CDR3 is TGCGCCAGCAGCTTGGGTCAGGGGTTGAACACTGAAGCTTTCTTT.

The chain has TRBV5-4 and TRBJ2-2; unclear D gene. The CDR3 has 14 amino acids. V lost 4 bases and J lost 0, with 7 bases in between. Per germline, CDR1 SGHNT and CDR2 YYREEE (reference sequence). This CDR3 reads CASSGQTNTGELFF. As DNA, the CDR3 is TGTGCCAGCAGCGGCCAGACGAACACCGGGGAGCTGTTTTTT.

The chain links TRBV19 to TRBJ2-7, with 7 bases that match TRBD1. V lost 6 bases and J lost 3; bases outside the gene matches: 8. The CDR3 consists of 14 residues. CDR1 is LNHDA, CDR2 SQIVND, per germline (reference sequence). This CDR3 is CASRRTGAVYEQYF. The CDR3 bases are TGTGCCAGTAGAAGAACAGGGGCGGTCTACGAGCAGTACTTC.

V usage is TRBV9 and J usage is TRBJ2-1; 9 bases fit TRBD2. From germline, CDR1 is SGDLS and CDR2 YYNGEE. The junction had 9 bases not matched to a gene; V was cut back by 2 bases and J by 6 bases. The CDR3 extends over 16 amino acids. The CDR3, as DNA: TGTGCCAGCAGCGTCTCCGGGACTAGCACGATCAATGAGCAGTTCTTC. Protein sequence: CASSVSGTSTINEQFF.

V and J are TRBV4-1 and TRBJ2-3; D is perhaps TRBD2 (5 bases). Per germline, CDR1 MGHRA and CDR2 YSYEKL. The CDR3 runs 17 residues. V shed 1 base and J shed 6 bases, with 20 bases lying between them. CDR3 residues: CASSQGFGPAGVDTQYF. CDR3 nucleotides: TGCGCCAGCAGCCAAGGGTTCGGACCGGCGGGTGTGGATACGCAGTATTTT.

The chain employs TRBV15 and TRBJ2-7, with 11 bases aligning to TRBD2. CDR1 is LNHNV, CDR2 YYDKDF, per germline (reference sequence). The CDR3 totals 16 residues. V dropped 2 bases and J dropped 2; count of bases not matched to a gene: 5. Here the CDR3 DNA reads TGTGCCACCAGCAGACTCCTTAGCGGGAGGGCCTACGAGCAGTACTTC. The encoded protein is CATSRLLSGRAYEQYF. The whole variable domain, remainder taken from reference TRBV15 and TRBJ2-7, is DAMVIQNPRYQVTQFGKPVTLSCSQTLNHNVMYWYQQKSSQAPKLLFHYYDKDFNNEADTPDNFQSRRPNTSFCFLDIRSPGLGDTAMYLCATSRLLSGRAYEQYFGPGTRLTVT.

This chain links TRBV30 with TRBJ2-1; 12 nucleotides match TRBD2. Looked up from germline, CDR1 is GTSNPN and CDR2 is SVGIG (reference sequence). The CDR3 length is 16 residues. V lost 2 bases, J lost 10 bases, and 12 bases stayed unmatched. CDR3 nucleotides: TGTGCCTGGAGTCAGGGTCAGACTAGCGGGAGAGGGGAGCAGTTCTTC. Translated, it gives CAWSQGQTSGRGEQFF.

A note on this clone: The same CDR3 arises from other DNA sequences in this sample as well. This sequence joins TRBV19 and TRBJ1-2; 10 positions agree with TRBD1. CDR3 length equals 14 residues. V lost 3 bases and J lost 2; bases outside the gene matches: 0. Per germline, CDR1 LNHDA and CDR2 SQIVND (reference sequence). The CDR3 DNA reads TGTGCCAGTAGTATGGACAGGGGGAACTATGGCTACACCTTC. Amino acids: CASSMDRGNYGYTF.

Remarks on this clone: This sample also contains other DNA sequences that code for the same CDR3. This chain connects TRBV6-1 to TRBJ1-3, with a tentative D call TRBD1 (5 bases). The CDR3 extends over 18 amino acids. Trimming took 1 base from V and 1 from J, leaving 17 bases between them. Per the germline V gene, CDR1 is MNHNS and CDR2 is SASEGT. CDR3 coding DNA: TGTGCCAGCAGTGAAGGGTTGTATCAGGGTTTATCTGGAAACACCATATATTTT. Translating gives CASSEGLYQGLSGNTIYF.

V and J are TRBV6-5 and TRBJ2-7; no definite D call. V was shortened by 6 bases and J by 2 bases, with 14 bases between the two germline ends. The length of the CDR3 is 14 residues. The germline V gene encodes CDR1 MNHEY and CDR2 SVGAGI. CDR3 bases: TGTGCCAGCAGGGTCCTTGGGCAAACCTACGAGCAGTACTTC. The encoded protein is CASRVLGQTYEQYF.

The rearrangement joins TRBV6-6 to TRBJ2-7; a weak D match, TRBD2 (5 bases). CDR1 MNHNY and CDR2 SVGAGI come from the germline V gene (reference sequence). This CDR3 has 15 residues. V lost 0 bases and J lost 2, with 11 bases in between. The CDR3 is CASSYSGVRAYEQYF. In nucleotides, the CDR3 is TGTGCCAGCAGTTACTCGGGAGTTCGAGCCTACGAGCAGTACTTC.

The chain combines TRBV15 with TRBJ1-1; a weak D match, TRBD1 (6 bases). This CDR3 contains 14 residues. V gave up 0 bases and J gave up 5 bases, with 10 bases separating them. Per the germline V gene, CDR1 is LNHNV and CDR2 is YYDKDF (reference sequence). The CDR3 region has the DNA TGTGCCACCAGCAGAGATCAGGGGAGAACTGAAGCTTTCTTT. Its translation is CATSRDQGRTEAFF. The variable domain in full, completed from reference TRBV15 and TRBJ1-1, reads DAMVIQNPRYQVTQFGKPVTLSCSQTLNHNVMYWYQQKSSQAPKLLFHYYDKDFNNEADTPDNFQSRRPNTSFCFLDIRSPGLGDTAMYLCATSRDQGRTEAFFGQGTRLTVV.

The rearrangement links TRBV4-1 to TRBJ2-7; tentatively, D is TRBD1 (6 bases). Germline V gene lookup returns CDR1 MGHRA and CDR2 YSYEKL. V gave up 7 bases and J gave up 3 bases, with 13 bases separating them. The CDR3 is 13 amino acids. CDR3 bases: TGCGCCAGCAAAGAGACAGGCGGCTACGAGCAGTACTTC. Amino acids: CASKETGGYEQYF.

V is TRBV6-1 and J is TRBJ1-4; 9 bases agree with TRBD1. This CDR3 region has 13 residues. V lost 8 bases to trimming and J lost 6 bases; unmatched junction nucleotides: 4. CDR1 is MNHNS and CDR2 is SASEGT in the germline V gene. DNA for the CDR3: TGTGCCAGCGTCCGGACAGGGGATGAAAAACTGTTTTTT. This encodes CASVRTGDEKLFF.

The chain employs TRBV6-5 and TRBJ1-2; 8 bases line up with TRBD1. This CDR3 region has 13 residues. J lost 6 bases, V lost 6 bases, and 6 bases had no gene match. Germline CDR1 is MNHEY and CDR2 is SVGAGI. This CDR3 reads CASRAGTGHGYTF. As DNA, the CDR3 is TGTGCCAGCAGAGCCGGGACAGGTCATGGCTACACCTTC.

The rearrangement joins TRBV27 to TRBJ2-5; weak D call: TRBD2 (7 bases). Trimming cost V 6 bases and J 4 bases, with 21 bases left between them. The germline V gene encodes CDR1 MNHEY and CDR2 SMNVEV (reference sequence). The CDR3 length is 16 residues. CDR3 bases: TGTGCCAGCAGATTGGGGGGAGGGGGAGTGGGAGAGACCCAGTACTTC. Protein sequence: CASRLGGGGVGETQYF.

The chain employs TRBV13 and TRBJ2-7, with 10 nucleotides matching TRBD2. CDR3 length: 15 residues. Germline CDR1 and CDR2: PRHDT and FYEKMQ (reference sequence). V was clipped by 4 bases and J by 0 bases; unmatched bases: 3. The CDR3 here is CASSWGTSVSYEQYF. CDR3 DNA: TGTGCCAGCAGCTGGGGGACTAGCGTCTCCTACGAGCAGTACTTC.